This is a list of T cell receptor beta chains from one sample in a study of tumor and adjacent non-tumor tissue in lung cancer. TCRdb re-analysed the multiplex PCR reads in MiXCR, keeping a single row per CDR3 protein. The sample holds 75,000 to 80,000 distinct CDR3 sequences, 76% seen once. Sequencing used distant non-tumor lung tissue. The receptors originated from a man between 65 and 85 years old with non-small cell lung cancer. Each CDR3 is given with its conserved first and last residue.

V	J	CDR3
TRBV6-2/TRBV6-3	TRBJ2-4	CACSYRAGSVDIQYF
TRBV29-1	TRBJ2-3	CSTAGTSITDTQYF
TRBV11-2	TRBJ2-5	CASGPGTVAHETQYF
TRBV29-1	TRBJ1-2	CSVVPYQSQGEDDYTF
TRBV11-3	TRBJ1-1	CASRPATVGDTEVFF
TRBV10-3	TRBJ2-7	CAISVAGNPYEQYF
TRBV5-4	TRBJ1-1	CANSGSMNTEAIF
TRBV29-1	TRBJ1-3	CSIEDGSDLNTIYF
TRBV20-1	TRBJ2-3	CSASRTSNTDTQYF
TRBV6-5	TRBJ2-6	CTNSSGTGGFGANVLTF
TRBV11-2	TRBJ2-7	CASSLDQGGRFEQHF
TRBV10-3	TRBJ2-1	CAISGAHNEQFF
TRBV4-2	TRBJ2-1	CASGPNQDYLNDHFF
TRBV20-1	TRBJ2-1	CSARERGSSYNEQFF
TRBV6-2/TRBV6-3	TRBJ2-1	CTSSYTLTEQFF
TRBV4-3	TRBJ2-1	CASSRLVGGRSEQFF
TRBV6-6	TRBJ2-1	CASSYAQSTNEQFF
TRBV28	TRBJ2-7	CVSSERAGRREQYF
TRBV12-3/TRBV12-4	TRBJ1-1	CTSMTRTVNTEAFF
TRBV11-2	TRBJ1-1	CANATVDEAFF
TRBV29-1	TRBJ2-5	CSVADRYQETQYF
TRBV6-1	TRBJ1-3	CASSDPPRGGKAIYF
TRBV6-7	TRBJ2-7	CASSYGQYEQYF
TRBV12-3/TRBV12-4	TRBJ1-1	CASSLSGGVTEAFF
TRBV20-1	TRBJ2-5	CSDSGLAEETKYF
TRBV11-3	TRBJ1-1	CTSGSRGGTYTEAFF
TRBV29-1	TRBJ2-7	CSVERAGPAYEQYF
TRBV28	TRBJ2-3	CVSSFLAGTDTQYF
TRBV6-2/TRBV6-3	TRBJ2-6	CASSTGFEANVLSF
TRBV6-1	TRBJ2-5	CASSESPTSERGLGETQYF
TRBV13	TRBJ2-7	CDSSPLKIAEQYF
TRBV12-3/TRBV12-4	TRBJ2-5	CASNSDMGQETQYF
TRBV12-3/TRBV12-4	TRBJ2-2	CASSPQAGVGITGELFF
TRBV29-1	TRBJ1-1	CSGKRSRFTGAFF
TRBV11-2	TRBJ1-1	CASSLADMGMNTEAFF
TRBV11-2	TRBJ2-5	CASSPIGGTETQYF
TRBV6-2/TRBV6-3	TRBJ2-1	CAGSYSSSYDEQFF
TRBV11-3	TRBJ2-3	CACARREVSTDTQFF
TRBV20-1	TRBJ2-7	CSAQTASGAYEQYF
TRBV29-1	TRBJ2-7	CSVEDWLTGGEHYF
TRBV10-2	TRBJ2-5	CASGDMRQGEETHYF
TRBV5-6	TRBJ2-7	CASSTVIRDRTYELYF
TRBV12-3/TRBV12-4	TRBJ2-5	CANSMGGTEFQETQYF
TRBV29-1	TRBJ2-7	CSAERAGPAYEQYF
TRBV5-4	TRBJ2-2	CASSPPGQGLMKTGELFF
TRBV7-3	TRBJ2-1	CASSSGACHNEQFF
TRBV4-1	TRBJ2-2	CASSPRGIPTEEMFF
TRBV6-1	TRBJ2-7	CANIGTGLSERYF
TRBV11-2	TRBJ2-2	CTSSFRTVPSPGEVFF
TRBV7-8	TRBJ1-1	CASSQGPRENTEAFF
TRBV10-3	TRBJ1-2	CAISADHSHGYTF
TRBV18	TRBJ2-7	CASSPAERDFYEQYF
TRBV29-1	TRBJ2-5	CGVAERFQETQHF
TRBV13	TRBJ2-3	CASSLARQNTDTQYF
TRBV20-1	TRBJ1-2	CSARTGTYGYTF
TRBV28	TRBJ2-7	CASTLHIQGGSYEQYF
TRBV5-5	TRBJ1-1	CASSLEQIMNTEAFF
TRBV23-1	TRBJ2-7	CAAPPYEQYF
TRBV4-2	TRBJ1-4	CASNQVPLRVANEKLFF